The subject of this entry is one T cell receptor beta chain. Its antigen is unidentified. These data originate in a study of T-cell reconstitution after alpha-beta-depleted transplantation in children. Study-level findings and limits: It was surviving recipient T cells and thymic progenitors that gave some patients high TCRbeta diversity at day 60. T-cell numbers and diversity one year post-transplant derived largely from freshly generated T cells. It was reported that alpha-beta T cells came from several hundred expanded graft clones (about two months after transplant).

Unique molecular identifiers were incorporated into the prepared TCRbeta library. TCRdb analysed the PCR reads with MiXCR anew, one entry per CDR3 protein. The sample holds around 600,000 distinct CDR3 sequences, about 23% seen once. With 4 bases clipped from V and 5 bases from J, the junction kept 5 bases outside the gene matches. This CDR3 comprises 13 residues. Germline values: CDR1 SQVTM, CDR2 ANQGSEA. Sequenced material: PBMCs, mostly from graft donor cells, taken 360 days after TCRalphabeta/CD19-depleted stem cell transplant. The sequence was obtained from a boy under two years old who had a stem cell transplant for acute myeloid leukemia, so the T cells may come from the graft donor. The chain carries TRBV29-1 and TRBJ2-5; 9 bases match TRBD2. The CDR3 reads CSVGNSGGETQYF. CDR3 DNA sequence: TGCAGCGTTGGCAATAGCGGGGGTGAGACCCAGTACTTC. The full variable domain, completed using reference TRBV29-1 and TRBJ2-5, is SAVISQKPSRDICQRGTSLTIQCQVDSQVTMMFWYRQQPGQSLTLIATANQGSEATYESGFVIDKFPISRPNLTFSTLTVSNMSPEDSSIYLCSVGNSGGETQYFGPGTRLLVL.